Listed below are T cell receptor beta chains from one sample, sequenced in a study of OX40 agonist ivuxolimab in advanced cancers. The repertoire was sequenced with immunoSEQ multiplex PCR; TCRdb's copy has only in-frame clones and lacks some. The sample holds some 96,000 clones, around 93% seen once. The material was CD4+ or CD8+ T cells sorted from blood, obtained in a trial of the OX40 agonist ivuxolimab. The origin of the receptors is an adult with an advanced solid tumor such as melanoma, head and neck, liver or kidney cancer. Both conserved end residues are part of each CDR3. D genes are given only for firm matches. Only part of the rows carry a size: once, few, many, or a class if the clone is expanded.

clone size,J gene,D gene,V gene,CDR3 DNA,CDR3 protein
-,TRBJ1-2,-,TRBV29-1,TGCAGCGTTGGGGGTGGCACGGCGCCTAACTATGGCTACACCTTC,CSVGGGTAPNYGYTF
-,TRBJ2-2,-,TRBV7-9,TGTGCCAGCAGCTTAACAGGAAGCACCGGGGAGCTGTTTTTT,CASSLTGSTGELFF
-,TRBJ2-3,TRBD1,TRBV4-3,TGCGCCAGCAGCCGTGGGACAGGGGGGCCCACAGATACGCAGTATTTT,CASSRGTGGPTDTQYF
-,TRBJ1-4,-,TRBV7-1,TGTGCCAGCAGCTTTCCTAATGAAAAACTGTTTTTT,CASSFPNEKLFF
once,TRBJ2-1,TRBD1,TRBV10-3,TGTGCCAGCAGTGGAGGACAGGGCGAACAGTTCTTC,CASSGGQGEQFF
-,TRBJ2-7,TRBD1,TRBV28,TGTGCCAGCAGTTTATTAAGAAAGGGGGCGCGACAAGTCGATTACTTC,CASSLLRKGARQVDYF
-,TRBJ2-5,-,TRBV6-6,TGTGTCAGCCGAGGATCCCTGCGGGGCGAGACCCAGTACTTC,CVSRGSLRGETQYF
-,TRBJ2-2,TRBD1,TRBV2,TGTGCCAGCCTGGATGACAGGGGGGACACCGGGGAGCTGTTTTTT,CASLDDRGDTGELFF
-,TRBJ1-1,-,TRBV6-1,TGTGCCAGCGTCTTGGGGGGAGGTGCTGCTTTCTTT,CASVLGGGAAFF
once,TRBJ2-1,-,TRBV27,TGTGCCAGCAGTCCGACTAAGGCCCCCTACAATGAGCAGTTCTTC,CASSPTKAPYNEQFF
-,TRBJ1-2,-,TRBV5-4,TGTGCCAGCAGCTTGTATTCAGTCGATAGCCGGGGCTACACCTTC,CASSLYSVDSRGYTF
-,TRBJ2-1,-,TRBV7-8,TGTGCCAGCAGGGACCTTTACAATGAGCAGTTCTTC,CASRDLYNEQFF
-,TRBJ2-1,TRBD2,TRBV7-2,TGTGCCAGCAGCTTAGCGGAGGCTAGCGGGCAGCAGTTCTTC,CASSLAEASGQQFF
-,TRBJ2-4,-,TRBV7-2,TGTGCCAGCGGTGGCGTACCCAAAAACATTCAGTACTTC,CASGGVPKNIQYF
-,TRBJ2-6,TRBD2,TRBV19,TGTGCCAGTAGTATAGATTTGCGGGAGGCCCCCTCTTCTGGGGCCAACGTCCTGACTTTC,CASSIDLREAPSSGANVLTF
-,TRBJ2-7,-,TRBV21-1,TGTGCCAGCAGCAAAGGCAGGGACACCTACTCCTACGAGCAGTACTTC,CASSKGRDTYSYEQYF
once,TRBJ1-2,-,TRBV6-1,TGTGCCAGCAGTGAATTCGGGGGCTACGGCTACACCTTC,CASSEFGGYGYTF
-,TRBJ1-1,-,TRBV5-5,TGTGCCAGCAGCTTAAGGCAGGGACTGAACACTGAAGCTTTCTTT,CASSLRQGLNTEAFF
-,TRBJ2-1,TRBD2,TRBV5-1,TGCGCCAGCAGCTTGGAACTAGCGGTTAAAGGGAATGAGCAGTTCTTC,CASSLELAVKGNEQFF
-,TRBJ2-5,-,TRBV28,TGTGCCAGCAGCTATATCCAGGTCGCCCAGTACTTC,CASSYIQVAQYF
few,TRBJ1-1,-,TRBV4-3,TGCGCCAGCAGCCCACGAACCCGGCTTGGGGCTTTCTTT,CASSPRTRLGAFF
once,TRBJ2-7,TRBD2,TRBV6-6,TGTGCCACCACTCTAGCGGGAGCGGCGTACGAGCAGTACTTC,CATTLAGAAYEQYF
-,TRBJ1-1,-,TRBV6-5,TGTGCCAGCAGTTACGCAGGGAGGAACACTGAAGCTTTCTTT,CASSYAGRNTEAFF
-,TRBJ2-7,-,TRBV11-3,TGTGCCAGCAGCTTAGATCCCCCCAGGGACAAGTCCTACGAGCAGTACTTC,CASSLDPPRDKSYEQYF
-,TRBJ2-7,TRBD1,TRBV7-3,TGTGCCAGCGGACCTCGGGGACAGGGGAAATACGAGCAGTACTTC,CASGPRGQGKYEQYF
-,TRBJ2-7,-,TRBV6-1,TGTGCCAGCAGTGAGCGGTATCAGTACTTC,CASSERYQYF
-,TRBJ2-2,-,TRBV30,TGTGCCTGGAGTGGCAGGGAGAACACCGGGGAGCTGTTTTTT,CAWSGRENTGELFF
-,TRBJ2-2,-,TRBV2,TGTGCCAGGAACCACCCTAACACCGGGGAGCTGTTTTTT,CARNHPNTGELFF
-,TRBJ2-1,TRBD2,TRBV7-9,TGTGCCAGCAGCTTAGGGCTAGCGGATTACAATGAGCAGTTCTTC,CASSLGLADYNEQFF
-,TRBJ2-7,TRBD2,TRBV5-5,TGTGCCAGCAGCTTGGGGCAGCGGGGCTTTACTCTGGTTGAGCAGTACTTC,CASSLGQRGFTLVEQYF
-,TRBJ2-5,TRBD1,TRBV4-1,TGCGCCAGCAGCCAAGATCTGTCGGGACAGATAAATAAAGAGACCCAGTACTTC,CASSQDLSGQINKETQYF
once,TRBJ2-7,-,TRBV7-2,TGTGCCAGCAGCCCTCTCGGACCGGTCTACGAGCAGTACTTC,CASSPLGPVYEQYF
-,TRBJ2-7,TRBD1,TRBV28,TGTGCCAGCAGTTCCTCCGGGACAGGGGTCTACGAGCAGTACTTC,CASSSSGTGVYEQYF
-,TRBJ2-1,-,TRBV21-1,TGTGCCAGCAGCAAAGTCTTTAGCGGGACCTACAATGAGCAGTTCTTC,CASSKVFSGTYNEQFF
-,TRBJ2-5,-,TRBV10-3,TGTGCCATCAGTGTAGCCCAGGGCGGTCAGGAGACCCAGTACTTC,CAISVAQGGQETQYF